The entry that follows covers one T cell receptor (beta chain) sequence. The sample is drawn from a study of blood T cell repertoires in COVID-19. Study at large: PBMCs, B-cell-depleted T cells, or T cells were the source of the cDNA or gDNA that made up the material.

Only in-frame clones appear in the TCRdb table, and some are missing; sequencing was by immunoSEQ multiplex PCR. Of some 85,000 clones listed, about 80% were seen once; the top ten hold roughly a fifth. CDR3 length equals 14 residues. Germline CDR1 is SGHRS and CDR2 is YFSETQ. After removal of 4 bases from V and 4 bases from J, the junction contained 7 bases not matched to a gene. The chain couples TRBV5-1 to TRBJ1-1; 7 bases align to TRBD1. The specimen was peripheral blood. This clonotype was sampled from an elderly woman with acute or convalescent COVID-19. The CDR3 sequence is CASSERQGGTEAFF. The CDR3 nucleotides read TGCGCCAGCAGCGAAAGACAGGGTGGCACTGAAGCTTTCTTT.